Detailed here is one T cell receptor beta chain. These data come from a study of PD-1 blockade in classical Hodgkin lymphoma. Every patient was affected by relapse after autologous stem cell transplantation, while exposure to brentuximab vedotin was not uniform. This CDR3 is 16 amino acids long. The repertoire was sequenced with immunoSEQ multiplex PCR; TCRdb's copy has only in-frame clones and lacks some. The table includes approximately 41,000 clones, around 87% detected once. The TCR originated in a human donor with classical Hodgkin lymphoma. The sample was peripheral blood mononuclear cells (PBMCs), taken before the second cycle of nivolumab. This sequence joins TRBV21-1 and TRBJ2-7; TRBD1, the table's D call, lacks a check against the DNA. TRBV21-1 is reported as a pseudogene. DNA for the CDR3: TGTGCCAGCAGCAGGACAGGGGGCATTATCCCCTACGAGCAGTACTTC. This sequence encodes CASSRTGGIIPYEQYF.